This T cell receptor (beta chain) was identified in a study of OX40 agonist ivuxolimab in advanced cancers. Study background: Mean age roughly 65 years, range 23 to 79; around 80% male. Points from the study as a whole: Compared with others, partial responders at 0.1-3.0 mg/kg displayed clonal expansion among the lowest. Relative to CD4+, CD8+ T cells held more expanded clones on average.

Assay: immunoSEQ multiplex PCR; the TCRdb copy retains only in-frame clones and omits some. The table includes about 75,000 clones, about 85% detected once. This CDR3 is built from 14 residues. V lost 2 bases and J lost 1, with 7 bases in between. The V gene's germline CDR1 is SGHTS and CDR2 YDEGEE. There are a few counts of this clone. What it recognizes is unknown. This rearrangement joins TRBV5-8 to TRBJ1-5; the D is unclear. This specimen consisted of CD4+ or CD8+ T cells sorted from blood, obtained in a trial of the OX40 agonist ivuxolimab. This receptor was obtained from an adult with an advanced solid tumor such as melanoma, head and neck, liver or kidney cancer. The CDR3 spells CASSFHDSNQPQHF. The CDR3 DNA reads TGTGCCAGCAGCTTTCATGACAGCAATCAGCCCCAGCATTTT.